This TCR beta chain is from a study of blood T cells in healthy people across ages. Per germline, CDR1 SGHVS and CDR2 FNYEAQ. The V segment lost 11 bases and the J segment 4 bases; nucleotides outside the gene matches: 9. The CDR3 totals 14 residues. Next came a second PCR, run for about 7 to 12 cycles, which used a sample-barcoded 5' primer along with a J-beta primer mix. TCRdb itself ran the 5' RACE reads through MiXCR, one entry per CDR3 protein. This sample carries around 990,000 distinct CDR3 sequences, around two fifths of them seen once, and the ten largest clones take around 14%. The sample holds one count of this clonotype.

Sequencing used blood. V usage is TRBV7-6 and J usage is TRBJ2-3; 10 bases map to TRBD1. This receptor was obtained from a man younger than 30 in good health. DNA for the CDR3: TGTGCCGAGGGGGGGACAGGGGTTCCAGATACGCAGTATTTT. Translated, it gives CAEGGTGVPDTQYF. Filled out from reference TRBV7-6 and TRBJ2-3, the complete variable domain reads GAGVSQSPRYKVTKRGQDVALRCDPISGHVSLYWYRQALGQGPEFLTYFNYEAQQDKSGLPNDRFSAERPEGSISTLTIQRTEQRDSAMYRCAEGGTGVPDTQYFGPGTRLTVL.